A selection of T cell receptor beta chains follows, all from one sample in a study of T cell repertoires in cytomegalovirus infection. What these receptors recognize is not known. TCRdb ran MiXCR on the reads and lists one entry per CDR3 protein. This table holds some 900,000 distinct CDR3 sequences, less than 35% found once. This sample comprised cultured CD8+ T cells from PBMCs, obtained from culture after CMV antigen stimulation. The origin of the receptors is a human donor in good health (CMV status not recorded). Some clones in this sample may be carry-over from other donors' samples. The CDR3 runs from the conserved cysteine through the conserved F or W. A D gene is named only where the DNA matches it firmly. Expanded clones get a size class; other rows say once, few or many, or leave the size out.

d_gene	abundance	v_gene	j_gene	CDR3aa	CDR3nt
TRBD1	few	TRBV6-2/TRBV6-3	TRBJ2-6	CASTPFDDRGLSGANVLTF	TGTGCCAGCACGCCCTTCGACGACAGGGGGTTATCTGGGGCCAACGTCCTGACTTTC
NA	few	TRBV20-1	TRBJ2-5	CSARDFTTIGMPQYF	TGCAGTGCTAGAGATTTTACGACTATCGGAATGCCCCAGTACTTC
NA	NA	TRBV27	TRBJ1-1	CAVIGGSGAFF	TGTGCCGTCATTGGAGGGAGCGGAGCTTTCTTT
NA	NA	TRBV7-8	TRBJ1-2	CASSLPEANYGYTF	TGTGCCAGCAGCTTACCAGAAGCTAACTATGGCTACACCTTC
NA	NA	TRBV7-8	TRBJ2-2	CASSSRDVITGELFF	TGTGCCAGCAGCTCTCGGGACGTTATCACCGGGGAGCTGTTTTTT
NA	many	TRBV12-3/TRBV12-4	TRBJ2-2	CASSLVPGTGELFF	TGTGCCAGCAGTTTAGTCCCTGGGACCGGGGAGCTGTTTTTT
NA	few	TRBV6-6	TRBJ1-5	CASSYSRDRGSNQPQHF	TGTGCCAGCAGTTACTCGAGGGACCGGGGGAGCAATCAGCCCCAGCATTTT
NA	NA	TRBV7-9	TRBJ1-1	CASSRLGEMNTEAFF	TGTGCCAGCAGCAGATTAGGCGAAATGAACACTGAAGCTTTCTTT
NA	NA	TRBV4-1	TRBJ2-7	CASSQDWTTPLEQYF	TGCGCCAGCAGCCAAGATTGGACCACCCCACTCGAGCAGTACTTC
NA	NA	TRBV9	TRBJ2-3	CASGVAGSFRADTQYF	TGTGCCAGCGGCGTAGCTGGATCCTTTAGGGCAGATACGCAGTATTTT
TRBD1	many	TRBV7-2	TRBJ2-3	CASSPGGQIPDTQYF	TGTGCCAGCAGCCCAGGGGGACAGATACCAGATACGCAGTATTTT
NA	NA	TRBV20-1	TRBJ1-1	CSARGPVGTEAFF	TGCAGTGCTAGGGGCCCCGTGGGGACTGAAGCTTTCTTT
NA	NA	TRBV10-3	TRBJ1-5	CAISDGTRQPQHF	TGTGCCATCAGTGATGGGACGAGGCAGCCCCAGCATTTT
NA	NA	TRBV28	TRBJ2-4	CASSLPSYNIQYF	TGTGCCAGCAGTTTACCCTCCTACAACATTCAGTACTTC
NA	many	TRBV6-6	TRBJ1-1	CASSFALVRNLNTEAFF	TGTGCCAGCAGTTTTGCCCTAGTCAGGAACTTAAACACTGAAGCTTTCTTT
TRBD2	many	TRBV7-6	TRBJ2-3	CASSVAGGSTDTQYF	TGTGCCAGCAGTGTAGCGGGGGGGAGCACAGATACGCAGTATTTT
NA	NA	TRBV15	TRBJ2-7	CATSGLWDSYEQYF	TGTGCCACCAGCGGGCTCTGGGACTCCTACGAGCAGTACTTC
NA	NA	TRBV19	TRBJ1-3	CASSTPLKGRRNTIYF	TGTGCCAGTAGTACTCCCTTGAAGGGGCGGAGAAACACCATATATTTT
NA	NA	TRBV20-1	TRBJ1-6	CSARDRSSGERSPLHF	TGCAGTGCTAGAGATAGGAGTTCAGGGGAACGCTCACCCCTCCACTTT
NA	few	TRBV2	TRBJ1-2	CASSEEVGVGTNYGYTF	TGTGCCAGCAGTGAAGAGGTAGGGGTGGGAACTAACTATGGCTACACCTTC
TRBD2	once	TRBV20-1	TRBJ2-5	CSARDSGGGPHQETQYF	TGCAGTGCTAGAGATTCTGGCGGGGGGCCTCACCAAGAGACCCAGTACTTC
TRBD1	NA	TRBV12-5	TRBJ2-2	CARGPGQGVFRELFF	TGTGCTCGTGGTCCGGGACAGGGTGTTTTCCGGGAGCTGTTTTTT
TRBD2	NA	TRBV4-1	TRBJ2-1	CASSQVSGGAGEQFF	TGCGCCAGCAGCCAAGTGAGCGGGGGGGCGGGGGAGCAGTTCTTC
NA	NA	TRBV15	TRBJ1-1	CATRHAGTEAFF	TGTGCCACCAGGCACGCGGGCACTGAAGCTTTCTTT
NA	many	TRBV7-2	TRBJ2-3	CASSLDIQADTQYF	TGTGCCAGCAGCTTAGACATACAGGCAGATACGCAGTATTTT
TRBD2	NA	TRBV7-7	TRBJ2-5	CASSSTLTSGERETQYF	TGTGCTAGCAGTTCTACACTGACTAGCGGGGAAAGAGAGACCCAGTACTTC
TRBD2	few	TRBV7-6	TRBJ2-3	CASSYGTTSTDTQYF	TGTGCCAGCAGCTACGGGACTACCTCCACAGATACGCAGTATTTT
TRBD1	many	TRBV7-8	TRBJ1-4	CASSLGGTAATNEKLFF	TGTGCCAGCAGCTTAGGAGGGACAGCTGCAACTAATGAAAAACTGTTTTTT
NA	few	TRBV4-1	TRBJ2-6	CASSQVLAAGGRVLTF	TGCGCCAGCAGCCAAGTCCTAGCGGCAGGGGGTCGTGTCCTGACTTTC
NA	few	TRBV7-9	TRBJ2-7	CASSLKGNPYEQYF	TGTGCCAGCAGCTTAAAGGGGAATCCCTACGAGCAGTACTTC
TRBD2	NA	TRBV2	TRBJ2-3	CASPLPGGEDTQYF	TGTGCCAGCCCCCTACCGGGGGGGGAAGATACGCAGTATTTT
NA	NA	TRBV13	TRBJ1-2	CASTQGHNYGYTF	TGTGCCAGCACCCAGGGTCACAACTATGGCTACACCTTC
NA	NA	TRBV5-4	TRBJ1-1	CASSNREGNTEAFF	TGTGCCAGCAGTAACAGGGAGGGGAACACTGAAGCTTTCTTT
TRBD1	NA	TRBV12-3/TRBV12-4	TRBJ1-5	CASRRAPGQGLNQPQHF	TGTGCCAGCAGACGTGCCCCAGGACAGGGGCTTAATCAGCCCCAGCATTTT
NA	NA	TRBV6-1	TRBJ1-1	CASSERGSTEAFF	TGTGCCAGCAGTGAACGGGGTAGCACTGAAGCTTTCTTT
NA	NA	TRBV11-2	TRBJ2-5	CASRQFQAGSETQYF	TGTGCCAGCCGCCAGTTCCAAGCGGGTTCGGAGACCCAGTACTTC
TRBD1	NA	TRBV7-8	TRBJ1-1	CASSLDGRGQTEAFF	TGTGCCAGCAGCTTAGATGGGAGGGGGCAAACTGAAGCTTTCTTT
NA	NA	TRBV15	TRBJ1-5	CATSRDEITEYSNQPQHF	TGTGCCACCAGCAGAGACGAGATAACGGAATATAGCAATCAGCCCCAGCATTTT
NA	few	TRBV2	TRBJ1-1	CASSGHPGREAFF	TGTGCCAGCAGTGGGCACCCGGGGAGGGAAGCTTTCTTT
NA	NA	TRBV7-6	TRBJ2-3	CASSLVASEYTTDTQYF	TGTGCCAGCAGCCTAGTAGCTAGCGAGTACACCACAGATACGCAGTATTTT
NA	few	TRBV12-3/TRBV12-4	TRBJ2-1	CASSSRARVDEQFF	TGTGCCAGCAGTTCCCGGGCCCGGGTCGATGAGCAGTTCTTC
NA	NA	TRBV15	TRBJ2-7	CATSRDLGAYEQYF	TGTGCCACCAGCAGAGATCTGGGAGCCTACGAGCAGTACTTC
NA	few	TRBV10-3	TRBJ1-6	CAISRATEINSPLHF	TGTGCCATCAGTAGAGCGACAGAGATTAATTCACCCCTCCACTTT
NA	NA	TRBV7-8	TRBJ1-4	CASSPPAGRVREKLFF	TGTGCCAGCAGCCCTCCCGCAGGGAGGGTTCGGGAAAAACTGTTTTTT
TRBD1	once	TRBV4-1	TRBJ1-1	CASSHPGQGNTEAFF	TGCGCCAGCAGCCATCCGGGACAGGGAAACACTGAAGCTTTCTTT
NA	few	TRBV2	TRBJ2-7	CASRGSVHGQYF	TGTGCCAGCAGGGGTAGCGTTCACGGGCAGTACTTC
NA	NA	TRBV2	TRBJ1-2	CASRGGGPGHGYTF	TGTGCCAGCAGGGGGGGGGGTCCAGGCCATGGCTACACCTTC
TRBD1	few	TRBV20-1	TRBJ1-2	CSARAPTGGNYGYTF	TGCAGTGCTAGAGCGCCGACAGGGGGCAACTATGGCTACACCTTC
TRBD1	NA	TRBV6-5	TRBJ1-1	CASSYSSGGSSTEAFF	TGTGCCAGCAGTTACTCCTCAGGGGGAAGTAGCACTGAAGCTTTCTTT
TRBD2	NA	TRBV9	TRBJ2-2	CASSVDIWLADYTGELFF	TGTGCCAGCAGCGTAGATATTTGGCTAGCGGACTACACCGGGGAGCTGTTTTTT